Here is one T cell receptor (beta chain) with its context. CD45RO-negative, CCR7-positively selected cells formed the naive CD8 fraction, excluding terminally differentiated effector memory CD45RA+ cells. Free of recent acute infections or vaccinations, the donors were healthy HIV-negative adults. Here immunoSEQ multiplex PCR was the method, and the copy in TCRdb shows in-frame clones only, minus some. This table holds over 2,000,000 clones, about 94% found once. This entry comes from a study of shared clonotypes between healthy human individuals. The germline CDR1 and CDR2 sequences are SGHNT and YENEEA. This CDR3 contains 13 residues. V lost 2 bases to trimming and J lost 1 base, with 5 bases between them.

The gene calls are TRBV11-3 and TRBJ1-1, with D uncertain. The source is a man younger than 35 in good health. Some clones in this sample may be carry-over from other donors' samples. The sample taken for sequencing was naive CD8+ T cells from PBMCs. The CDR3 coding sequence is TGTGCCAGCAGCTTACCAGGGAACACTGAAGCTTTCTTT. Amino acids: CASSLPGNTEAFF.